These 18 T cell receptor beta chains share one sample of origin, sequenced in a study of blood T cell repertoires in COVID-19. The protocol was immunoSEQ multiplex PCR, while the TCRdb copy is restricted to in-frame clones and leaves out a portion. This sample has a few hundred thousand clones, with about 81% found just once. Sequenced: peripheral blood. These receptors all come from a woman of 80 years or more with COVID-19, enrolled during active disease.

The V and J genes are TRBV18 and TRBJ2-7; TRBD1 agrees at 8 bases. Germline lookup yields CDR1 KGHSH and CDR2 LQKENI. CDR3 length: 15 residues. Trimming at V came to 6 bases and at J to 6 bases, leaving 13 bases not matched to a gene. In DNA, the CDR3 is TGTGCCAGCTCCTCTGGAGGACAGGGAAAAGGCGAGCAGTACTTC. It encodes CASSSGGQGKGEQYF.

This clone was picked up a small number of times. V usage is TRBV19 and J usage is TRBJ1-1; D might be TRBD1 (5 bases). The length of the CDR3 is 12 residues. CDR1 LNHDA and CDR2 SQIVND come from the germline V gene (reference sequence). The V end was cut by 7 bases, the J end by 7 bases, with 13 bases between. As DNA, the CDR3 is TGTGCCAGTACGGGCAGGAGGGGTGAAGCTTTCTTT. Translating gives CASTGRRGEAFF.

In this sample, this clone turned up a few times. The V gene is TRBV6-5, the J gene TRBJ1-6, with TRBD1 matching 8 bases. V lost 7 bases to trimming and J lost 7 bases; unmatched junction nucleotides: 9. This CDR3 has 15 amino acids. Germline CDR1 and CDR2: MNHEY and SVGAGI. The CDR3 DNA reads TGTGCCAGCACCAAGGACAGGGTGAGGAATTCACCCCTCCACTTT. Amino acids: CASTKDRVRNSPLHF.

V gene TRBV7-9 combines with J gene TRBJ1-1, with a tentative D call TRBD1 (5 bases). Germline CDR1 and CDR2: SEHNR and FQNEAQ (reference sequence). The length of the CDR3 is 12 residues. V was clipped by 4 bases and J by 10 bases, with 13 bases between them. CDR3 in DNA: TGTGCCAGCAGCTCTGGATCCAGGGCAGCTTTCTTT. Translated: CASSSGSRAAFF.

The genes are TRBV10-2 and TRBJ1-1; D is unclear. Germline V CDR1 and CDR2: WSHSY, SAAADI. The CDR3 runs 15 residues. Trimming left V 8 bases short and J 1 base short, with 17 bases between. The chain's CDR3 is CASCVEGFPNTEAFF. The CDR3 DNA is TGCGCCAGCTGTGTTGAGGGTTTCCCGAACACTGAAGCTTTCTTT.

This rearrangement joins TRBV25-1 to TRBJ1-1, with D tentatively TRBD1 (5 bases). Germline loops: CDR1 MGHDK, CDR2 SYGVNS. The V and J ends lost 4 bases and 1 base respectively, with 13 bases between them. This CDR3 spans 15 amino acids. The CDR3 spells CASSGGHDTNTEAFF. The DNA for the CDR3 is TGTGCCAGCAGTGGTGGACATGATACGAACACTGAAGCTTTCTTT. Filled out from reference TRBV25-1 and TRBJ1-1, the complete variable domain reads EADIYQTPRYLVIGTGKKITLECSQTMGHDKMYWYQQDPGMELHLIHYSYGVNSTEKGDLSSESTVSRIRTEHFPLTLESARPSHTSQYLCASSGGHDTNTEAFFGQGTRLTVV.

CDR3 in amino acids: CASGSTDSPYQPQHF. The CDR3 nucleotides are TGTGCTAGTGGTTCCACCGACAGCCCTTATCAGCCCCAGCATTTT. This chain connects TRBV12-5 to TRBJ1-5; the D gene is possibly TRBD1 (5 bases). This CDR3 comprises 15 residues. With 4 bases removed from V and 5 bases from J, the gap between germline ends came to 15 bases. Germline V gives CDR1 LGHNT, CDR2 FRNRAP.

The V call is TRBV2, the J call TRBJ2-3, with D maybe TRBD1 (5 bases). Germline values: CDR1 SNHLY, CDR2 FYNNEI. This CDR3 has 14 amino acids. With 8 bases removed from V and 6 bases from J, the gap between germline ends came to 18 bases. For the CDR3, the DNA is TGTGCCAGCGCACTCCAGGGCACGTCGGATACGCAGTATTTT. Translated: CASALQGTSDTQYF.

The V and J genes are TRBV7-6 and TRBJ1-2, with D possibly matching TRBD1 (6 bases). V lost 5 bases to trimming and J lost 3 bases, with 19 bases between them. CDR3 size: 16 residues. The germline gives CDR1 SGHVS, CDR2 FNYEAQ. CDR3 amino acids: CASSPLARGRDYGYTF. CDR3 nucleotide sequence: TGTGCCAGCAGCCCCCTCGCCAGGGGCCGGGACTATGGCTACACCTTC.

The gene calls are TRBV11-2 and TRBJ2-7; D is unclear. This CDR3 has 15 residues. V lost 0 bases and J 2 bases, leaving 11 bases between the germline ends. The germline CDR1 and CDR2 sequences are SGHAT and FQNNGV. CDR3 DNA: TGTGCCAGCAGCTTAGATGATGGCAGTACCTACGAGCAGTACTTC. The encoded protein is CASSLDDGSTYEQYF.

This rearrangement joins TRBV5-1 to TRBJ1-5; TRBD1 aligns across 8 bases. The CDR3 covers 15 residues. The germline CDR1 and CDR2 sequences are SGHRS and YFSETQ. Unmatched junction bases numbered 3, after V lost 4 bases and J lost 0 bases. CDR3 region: CASSRDRISNQPQHF. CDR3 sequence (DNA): TGCGCCAGCAGCAGGGACAGGATTAGCAATCAGCCCCAGCATTTT.

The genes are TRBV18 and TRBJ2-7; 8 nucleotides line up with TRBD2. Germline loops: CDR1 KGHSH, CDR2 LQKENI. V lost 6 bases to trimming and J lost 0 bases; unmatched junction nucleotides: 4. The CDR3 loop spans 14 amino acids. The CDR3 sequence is CASSLGTSSYEQYF. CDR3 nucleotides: TGTGCCAGCTCCCTCGGGACTAGCTCCTACGAGCAGTACTTC. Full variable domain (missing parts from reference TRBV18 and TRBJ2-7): NAGVMQNPRHLVRRRGQEARLRCSPMKGHSHVYWYRQLPEEGLKFMVYLQKENIIDESGMPKERFSAEFPKEGPSILRIQQVVRGDSAAYFCASSLGTSSYEQYFGPGTRLTVT.

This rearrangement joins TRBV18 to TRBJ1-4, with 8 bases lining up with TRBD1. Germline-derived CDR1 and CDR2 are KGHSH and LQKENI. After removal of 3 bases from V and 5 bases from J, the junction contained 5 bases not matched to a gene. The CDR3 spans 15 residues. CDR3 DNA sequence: TGTGCCAGCTCACCGGACAGGGTGCGAAATGAAAAACTGTTTTTT. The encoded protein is CASSPDRVRNEKLFF.

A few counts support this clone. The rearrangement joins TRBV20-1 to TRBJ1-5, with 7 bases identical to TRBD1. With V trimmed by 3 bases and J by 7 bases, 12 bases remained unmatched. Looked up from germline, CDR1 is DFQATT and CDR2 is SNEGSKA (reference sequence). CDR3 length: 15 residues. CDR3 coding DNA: TGCAGTGCTAGTGAAGTGACAGGGATATGGCAGCCCCAGCATTTT. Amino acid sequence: CSASEVTGIWQPQHF.

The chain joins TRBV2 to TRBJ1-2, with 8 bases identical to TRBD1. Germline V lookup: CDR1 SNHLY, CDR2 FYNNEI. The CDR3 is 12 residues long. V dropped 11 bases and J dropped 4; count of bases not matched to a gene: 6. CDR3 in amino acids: CASRTGPYGYTF. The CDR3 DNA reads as TGTGCCTCCAGGACAGGGCCCTATGGCTACACCTTC.

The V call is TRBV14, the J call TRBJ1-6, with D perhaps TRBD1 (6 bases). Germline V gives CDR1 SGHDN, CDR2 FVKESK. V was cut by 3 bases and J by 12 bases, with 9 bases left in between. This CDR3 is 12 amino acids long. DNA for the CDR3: TGTGCCAGCAGCCAGGGGGCCTTACCCCTCCACTTT. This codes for CASSQGALPLHF.

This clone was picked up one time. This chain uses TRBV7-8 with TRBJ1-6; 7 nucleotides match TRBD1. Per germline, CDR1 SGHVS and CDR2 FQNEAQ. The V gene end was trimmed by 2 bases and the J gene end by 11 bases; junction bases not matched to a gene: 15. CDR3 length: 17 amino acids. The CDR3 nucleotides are TGTGCCAGCAGCTTATTTGATAGGGGGCGGGGATCGACACCCCTCCACTTT. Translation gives CASSLFDRGRGSTPLHF.

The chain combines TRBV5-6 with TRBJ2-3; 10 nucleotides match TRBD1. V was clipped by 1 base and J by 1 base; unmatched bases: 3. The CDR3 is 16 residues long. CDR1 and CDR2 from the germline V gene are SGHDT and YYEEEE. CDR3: CASSLRTGGRTDTQYF. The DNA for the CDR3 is TGTGCCAGCAGCTTGCGGACAGGGGGGCGCACAGATACGCAGTATTTT.